This T cell receptor beta chain was identified during a study of CD8 T cells in ankylosing spondylitis. For this clonotype: Its antigen is undetermined. A clone one base away is much larger, so this may be a read error.

5'-RACE, quantitative and with molecular barcodes, yielded the TCR beta libraries. TCRdb reprocessed the 5' RACE reads via MiXCR and lists one record per CDR3 protein. The table records approximately 500,000 distinct CDR3 sequences, about 12% of them present only once. Study-wide findings and caveats: A number of the motif variants had already been described in reactive arthritis synovial fluid and blood. Disease-associated clones were reportedly significantly overrepresented in matched ankylosing spondylitis synovial fluid. A TCR beta motif made of several highly homologous variants seemed typical of ankylosing spondylitis blood. As for the disease-linked clones, they showed a CD8+ phenotype and occurred at relatively low frequencies in peripheral blood.

There are 16 residues in the CDR3. The sample taken for sequencing was blood, either unsorted or a sorted T cell fraction (not recorded which). The chain combines TRBV12-3 or TRBV12-4 with TRBJ1-1, with 7 bases that match TRBD1. This TCR was recovered from a male donor with ankylosing spondylitis. This chain's CDR3 is CASSGTDPRGSTVAFF. The CDR3, as DNA: TGTGCCAGCAGCGGGACAGATCCCAGGGGTAGCACTGTAGCTTTCTTT.